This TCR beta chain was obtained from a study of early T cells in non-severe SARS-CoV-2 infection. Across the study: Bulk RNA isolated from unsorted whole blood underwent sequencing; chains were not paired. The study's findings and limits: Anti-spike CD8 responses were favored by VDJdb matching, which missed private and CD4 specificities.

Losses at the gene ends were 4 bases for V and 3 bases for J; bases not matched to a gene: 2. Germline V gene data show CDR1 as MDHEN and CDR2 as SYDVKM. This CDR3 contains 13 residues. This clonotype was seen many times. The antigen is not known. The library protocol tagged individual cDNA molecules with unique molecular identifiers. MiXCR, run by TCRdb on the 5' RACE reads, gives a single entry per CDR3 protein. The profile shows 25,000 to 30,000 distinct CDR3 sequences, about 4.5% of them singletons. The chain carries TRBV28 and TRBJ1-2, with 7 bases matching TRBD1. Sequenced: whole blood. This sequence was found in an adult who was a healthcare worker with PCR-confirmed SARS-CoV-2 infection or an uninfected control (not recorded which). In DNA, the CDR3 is TGTGCCAGCAGTTCCGGGACAGACTATGGCTACACCTTC. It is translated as CASSSGTDYGYTF.